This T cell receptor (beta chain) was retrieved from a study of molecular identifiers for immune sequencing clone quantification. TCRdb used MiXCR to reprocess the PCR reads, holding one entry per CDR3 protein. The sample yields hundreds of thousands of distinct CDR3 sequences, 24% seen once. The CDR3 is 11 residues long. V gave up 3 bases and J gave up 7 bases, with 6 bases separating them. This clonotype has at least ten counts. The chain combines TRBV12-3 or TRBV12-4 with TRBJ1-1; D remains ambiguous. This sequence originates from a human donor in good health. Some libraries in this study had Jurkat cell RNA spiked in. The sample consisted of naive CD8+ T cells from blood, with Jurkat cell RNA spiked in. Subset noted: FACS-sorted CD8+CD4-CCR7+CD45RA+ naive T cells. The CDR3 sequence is CASSFLGEAFF. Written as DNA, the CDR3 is TGTGCCAGCAGTTTTCTCGGTGAAGCTTTCTTT.